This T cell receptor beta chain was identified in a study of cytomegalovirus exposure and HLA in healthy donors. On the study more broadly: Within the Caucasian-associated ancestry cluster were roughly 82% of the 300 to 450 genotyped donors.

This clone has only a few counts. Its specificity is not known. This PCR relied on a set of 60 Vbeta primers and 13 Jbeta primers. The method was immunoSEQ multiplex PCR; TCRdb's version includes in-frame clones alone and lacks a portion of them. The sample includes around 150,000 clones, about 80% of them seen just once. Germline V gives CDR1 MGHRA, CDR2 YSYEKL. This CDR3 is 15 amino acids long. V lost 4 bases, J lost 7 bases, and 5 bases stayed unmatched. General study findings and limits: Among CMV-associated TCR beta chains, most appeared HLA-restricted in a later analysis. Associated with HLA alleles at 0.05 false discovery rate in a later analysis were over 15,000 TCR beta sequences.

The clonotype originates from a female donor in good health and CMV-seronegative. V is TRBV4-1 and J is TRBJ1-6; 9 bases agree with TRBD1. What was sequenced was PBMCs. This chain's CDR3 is CASSPGQGPNSPLHF. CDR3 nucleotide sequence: TGCGCCAGCAGCCCCGGACAGGGGCCCAATTCACCCCTCCACTTT.